The 10 T cell receptor beta chains given below trace back to one sample, sequenced in a study of blood T cell repertoires in COVID-19. Data came from immunoSEQ multiplex PCR; TCRdb stores just in-frame clones and leaves some out. Here the sample spans about 120,000 clones, 81% being singletons. Sequenced: peripheral blood. These TCRs come from a human donor in a cohort sampled during active COVID-19.

The chain links TRBV6-2 or TRBV6-3 to TRBJ2-1; 9 bases match TRBD2. The V and J ends lost 4 bases and 6 bases, in that order; junction bases with no gene match: 7. Per germline, CDR1 MNHEY and CDR2 SVGEGT. The CDR3 extends over 15 amino acids. CDR3 residues: CASSLAGVQVNEQFF. DNA for the CDR3: TGTGCCAGCAGTTTAGCGGGGGTGCAGGTCAATGAGCAGTTCTTC.

The chain joins TRBV12-3 or TRBV12-4 to TRBJ1-1; D is uncertain. V was cut by 2 bases and J by 5 bases, with 9 bases left in between. CDR3 length: 13 amino acids. Here the CDR3 DNA reads TGTGCCAGCAGTTTAAGGCGCGGGACTGAAGCTTTCTTT. It is translated as CASSLRRGTEAFF.

The chain links TRBV2 to TRBJ1-4; no definite D call. The CDR3 spans 14 residues. V dropped 3 bases and J dropped 4 bases, with 9 bases sitting between them. Germline V gene sequence: CDR1 SNHLY, CDR2 FYNNEI. The CDR3, as DNA: TGTGCCAGCAGTGATCATAGAAGTAATGAAAAACTGTTTTTT. It encodes CASSDHRSNEKLFF.

Remarks on this clone: Other nucleotide sequences from this sample produce the same CDR3. The chain combines TRBV7-9 with TRBJ1-4; TRBD1 aligns across 11 bases. The CDR3 length is 16 residues. J was trimmed by 2 bases and V by 4 bases; bases with no gene match: 3. Germline CDR1 and CDR2: SEHNR and FQNEAQ (reference sequence). CDR3 amino acids: CASSSGQGATNEKLFF. Here the CDR3 DNA reads TGTGCCAGCAGCTCCGGACAGGGGGCGACTAATGAAAAACTGTTTTTT.

V gene TRBV7-9 combines with J gene TRBJ1-2, with a weak D call TRBD1 (6 bases). V lost 4 bases and J 3 bases, leaving 15 bases between the germline ends. The length of the CDR3 is 15 residues. Germline CDR1 is SEHNR and CDR2 is FQNEAQ (reference sequence). The CDR3 DNA reads as TGTGCCAGCAGCTCGAACCACAGGGCTGACTATGGCTACACCTTC. Translated, it gives CASSSNHRADYGYTF.

The chain carries TRBV27 and TRBJ1-1; 9 nucleotides agree with TRBD1. V shed 5 bases, J shed 6 bases, and the junction held 13 bases outside the gene matches. Germline loops: CDR1 MNHEY, CDR2 SMNVEV (reference sequence). This CDR3 region has 16 residues. CDR3 amino acids: CASSTLDRGVGAEAFF. CDR3 DNA sequence: TGTGCCAGCAGTACCCTCGACAGGGGGGTGGGGGCTGAAGCTTTCTTT.

This clone was counted a few times. The rearrangement joins TRBV5-1 to TRBJ2-3; maybe TRBD1 (5 bases). The CDR3 runs 14 residues. Trimming took off 4 bases at V and 0 bases at J, with 9 bases between the two ends. The germline V gene has CDR1 SGHRS and CDR2 YFSETQ. The CDR3 is CASSEGDSTDTQYF. CDR3 nucleotides: TGCGCCAGCAGCGAAGGGGATAGCACAGATACGCAGTATTTT. Together with reference TRBV5-1 and TRBJ2-3, the CDR3 gives the full variable domain: KAGVTQTPRYLIKTRGQQVTLSCSPISGHRSVSWYQQTPGQGLQFLFEYFSETQRNKGNFPGRFSGRQFSNSRSEMNVSTLELGDSALYLCASSEGDSTDTQYFGPGTRLTVL.

This chain links TRBV28 with TRBJ2-7, with 10 bases aligning to TRBD1. This CDR3 region has 14 residues. In germline, CDR1 is MDHEN, CDR2 SYDVKM. The V gene end was trimmed by 4 bases and the J gene end by 6 bases; junction bases not matched to a gene: 6. The CDR3 protein is CASSSPGTGVEQYF. DNA for the CDR3: TGTGCCAGCAGTTCCCCCGGGACAGGGGTCGAGCAGTACTTC.

CDR3 sequence: CAITPGGLEQYF. In DNA form, the CDR3 reads TGTGCCATCACGCCAGGGGGCCTCGAGCAGTACTTC. This chain connects TRBV10-3 to TRBJ2-7, with 8 bases fitting TRBD1. Germline V gene sequence: CDR1 ENHRY, CDR2 SYGVKD. V dropped 7 bases and J dropped 6; count of bases not matched to a gene: 5. The CDR3 length is 12 residues.

As DNA, the CDR3 is TGTGCCAGCAGATCTAGCGGGACAGCCAAAAACATTCAGTACTTC. It is translated as CASRSSGTAKNIQYF. V and J are TRBV11-2 and TRBJ2-4; 9 bases align to TRBD2. This CDR3 comprises 15 residues. Per germline, CDR1 SGHAT and CDR2 FQNNGV. The V gene end was trimmed by 6 bases and the J gene end by 0 bases; junction bases not matched to a gene: 3.